The text below deals with one TCR beta chain. What antigen it recognizes has not been identified. No base qualities exist here, and no much larger clone lies one base off it. This record belongs to a study of blood T cell repertoires in COVID-19 (TCRdb year 2020). In the study overall: The collaborator samples originated in the United States, Italy and Spain and spanned the acute and convalescent phases of COVID-19. The material from the prospective study consisted of cDNA or gDNA derived from T cells, B-cell-depleted T cells, or PBMCs. Deeply sampled blood TCRbeta repertoires from subjects exposed to, actively infected with, or recovered from COVID-19 were included in the dataset. A freely available public database, intended as a resource for researchers studying the immune response to SARS-CoV-2, is where the repertoires were released. Samples came from the ongoing ImmuneRACE study (first 160 participants) plus 1,254 subjects from 6 global collaborators. A de-identified subject ID, COVID-19 status, age in years and sex were almost always included in the sample metadata. Where HLA class I and class II types were available, the types were taken from metadata supplied by the sample provider, not from assay-based typing. Broader findings and caveats from the paper: The amount of clinical and demographic metadata varied by source and participant and was provided uncurated.

V and J lose 6 bases and 9 bases, and a span of 17 bases separates them. From the cysteine through the phenylalanine, the CDR3 covers 13 amino acids. The entry retains the CDR3 DNA only, 39 bases that are in frame from base 1. CDR1 and CDR2 are read off the germline V gene (reference sequence) as LNHDA and SQIVND. TCRbeta CDR3 regions were amplified from genomic DNA by means of the immunoSEQ Assay, a bias-controlled multiplex PCR. The authors' analysis ran thus. Nucleated cell counts per sample were estimated from amplification of reference gene primers within the assay. To quantify the absolute abundance of each unique TCRbeta CDR3 rearrangement, sequence reads were collapsed and filtered. Productive Simpson clonality was computed per sample as the square root of Simpson's diversity index over productive rearrangements. TCRdb took this table from immuneACCESS and kept in-frame rearrangements with V and J called. Such tables lack part of the clones; where checked against another copy, unresolved V genes explain under half of the gap, and the rest is unexplained. V and J calls and clone size follow that table, whereas D and trimming were derived from the DNA. This sample comprises about 79,000 clones, over 85% of them detected only once. In total, the top ten clones hold 4.6% of the sample.

Whole blood was collected in K2EDTA tubes by collaborating institutions according to the institutions' own protocols. For TCRbeta analysis, collaborators shipped samples in one of three forms: frozen whole blood, isolated PBMCs, or DNA extracted from either of those sample types. Source material: peripheral blood. The V gene is TRBV19 and the J gene is TRBJ1-2; no confident D gene assignment can be made. The clonotype was recovered from a man aged 45-60 years with active COVID-19. The base sequence is TGTGCCAGTAGCGAGGGCCCCTCCGGAAGCTACACCTTC. Protein translation: CASSEGPSGSYTF. Outside the CDR3, residues come from the reference TRBV19 and TRBJ1-2 proteins, so the full variable domain is: DGGITQSPKYLFRKEGQNVTLSCEQNLNHDAMYWYRQDPGQGLRLIYYSQIVNDFQKGDIAEGYSVSREKKESFPLTVTSAQKNPTAFYLCASSEGPSGSYTFGSGTRLTVV.